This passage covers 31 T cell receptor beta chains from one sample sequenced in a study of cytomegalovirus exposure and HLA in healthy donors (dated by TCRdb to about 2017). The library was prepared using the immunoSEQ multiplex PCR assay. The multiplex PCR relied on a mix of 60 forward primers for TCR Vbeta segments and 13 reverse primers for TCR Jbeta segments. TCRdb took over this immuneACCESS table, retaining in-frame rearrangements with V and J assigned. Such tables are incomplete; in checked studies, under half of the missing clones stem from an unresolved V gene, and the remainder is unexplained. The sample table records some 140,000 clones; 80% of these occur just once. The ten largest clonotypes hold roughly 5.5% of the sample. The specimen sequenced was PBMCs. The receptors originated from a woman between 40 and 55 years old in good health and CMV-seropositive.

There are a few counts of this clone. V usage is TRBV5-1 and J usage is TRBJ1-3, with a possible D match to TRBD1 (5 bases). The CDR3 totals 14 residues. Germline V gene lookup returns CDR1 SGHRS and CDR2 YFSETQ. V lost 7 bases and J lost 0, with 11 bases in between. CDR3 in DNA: TGCGCCAGCCGCCCAGGGTCCTCTGGAAACACCATATATTTT. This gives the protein CASRPGSSGNTIYF.

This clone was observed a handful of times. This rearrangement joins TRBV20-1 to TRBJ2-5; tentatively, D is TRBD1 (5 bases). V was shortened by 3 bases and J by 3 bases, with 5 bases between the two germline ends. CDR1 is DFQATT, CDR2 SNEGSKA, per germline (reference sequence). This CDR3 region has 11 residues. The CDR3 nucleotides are TGCAGTGCTAGCAGGGAAGAGACCCAGTACTTC. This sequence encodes CSASREETQYF.

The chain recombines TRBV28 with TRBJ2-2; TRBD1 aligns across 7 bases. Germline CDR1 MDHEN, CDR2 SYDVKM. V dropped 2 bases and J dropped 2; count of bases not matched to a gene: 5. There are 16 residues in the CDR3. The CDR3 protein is CASSLGRDRNTGELFF. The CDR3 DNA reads TGTGCCAGCAGTTTAGGTCGGGACAGAAACACCGGGGAGCTGTTTTTT.

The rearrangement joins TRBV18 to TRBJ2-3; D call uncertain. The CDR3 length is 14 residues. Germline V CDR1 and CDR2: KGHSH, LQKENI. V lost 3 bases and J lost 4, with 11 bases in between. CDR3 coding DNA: TGTGCCAGCTCACCCCAGAATAACGCAGATACGCAGTATTTT. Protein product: CASSPQNNADTQYF. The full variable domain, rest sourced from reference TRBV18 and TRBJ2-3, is NAGVMQNPRHLVRRRGQEARLRCSPMKGHSHVYWYRQLPEEGLKFMVYLQKENIIDESGMPKERFSAEFPKEGPSILRIQQVVRGDSAAYFCASSPQNNADTQYFGPGTRLTVL.

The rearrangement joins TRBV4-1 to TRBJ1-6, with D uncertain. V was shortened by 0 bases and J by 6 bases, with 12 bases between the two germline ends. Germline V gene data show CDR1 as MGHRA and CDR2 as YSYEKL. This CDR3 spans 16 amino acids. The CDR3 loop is CASSQDGSGSNSPLHF. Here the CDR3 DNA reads TGCGCCAGCAGCCAAGATGGGAGCGGCAGTAATTCACCCCTCCACTTT.

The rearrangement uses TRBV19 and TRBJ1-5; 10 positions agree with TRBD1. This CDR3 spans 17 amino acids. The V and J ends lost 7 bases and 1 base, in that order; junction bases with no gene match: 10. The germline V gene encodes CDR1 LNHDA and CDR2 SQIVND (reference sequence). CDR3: CASMPGQGGYSNQPQHF. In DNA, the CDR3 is TGTGCCAGTATGCCCGGACAGGGGGGATACAGCAATCAGCCCCAGCATTTT.

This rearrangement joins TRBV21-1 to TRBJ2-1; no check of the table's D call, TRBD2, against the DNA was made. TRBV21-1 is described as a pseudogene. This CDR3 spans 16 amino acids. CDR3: CASSKGKRIHYNEQFF. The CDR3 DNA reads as TGTGCCAGCAGCAAAGGGAAGCGGATTCACTACAATGAGCAGTTCTTC.

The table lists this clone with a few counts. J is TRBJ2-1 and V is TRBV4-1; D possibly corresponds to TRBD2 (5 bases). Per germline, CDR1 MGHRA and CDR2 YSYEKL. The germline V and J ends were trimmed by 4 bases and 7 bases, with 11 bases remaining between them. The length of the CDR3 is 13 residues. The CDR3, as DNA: TGCGCCAGCAGCCTTTTCGGGAATAATGAGCAGTTCTTC. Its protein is CASSLFGNNEQFF.

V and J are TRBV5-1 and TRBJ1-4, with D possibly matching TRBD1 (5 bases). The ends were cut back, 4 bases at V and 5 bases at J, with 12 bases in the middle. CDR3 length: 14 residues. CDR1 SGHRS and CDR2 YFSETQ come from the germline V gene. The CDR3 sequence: CASSQTQGNEKLFF. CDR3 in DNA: TGCGCCAGCAGCCAAACTCAGGGAAATGAAAAACTGTTTTTT.

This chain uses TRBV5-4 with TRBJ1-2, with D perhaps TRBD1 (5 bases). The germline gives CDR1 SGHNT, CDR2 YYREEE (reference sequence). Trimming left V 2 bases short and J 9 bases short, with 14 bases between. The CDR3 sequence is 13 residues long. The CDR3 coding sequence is TGTGCCAGCAGCTTAAAGGGGAACTTACGCTACACCTTC. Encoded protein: CASSLKGNLRYTF. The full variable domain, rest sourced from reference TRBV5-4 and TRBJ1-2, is ETGVTQSPTHLIKTRGQQVTLRCSSQSGHNTVSWYQQALGQGPQFIFQYYREEENGRGNFPPRFSGLQFPNYSSELNVNALELDDSALYLCASSLKGNLRYTFGSGTRLTVV.

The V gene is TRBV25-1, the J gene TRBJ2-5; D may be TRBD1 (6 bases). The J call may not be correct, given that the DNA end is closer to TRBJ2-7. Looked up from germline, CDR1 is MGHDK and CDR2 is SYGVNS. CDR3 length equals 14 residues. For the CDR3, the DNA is TGTGCCAGCAGTGTACCAGGGGTGGAAGTCGAGCAGTACTTC. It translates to CASSVPGVEVEQYF.

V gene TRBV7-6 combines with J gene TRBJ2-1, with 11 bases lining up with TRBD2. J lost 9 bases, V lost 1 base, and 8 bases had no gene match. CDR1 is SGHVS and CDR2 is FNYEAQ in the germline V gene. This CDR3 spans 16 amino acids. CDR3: CASSLEGTSGRGEQFF. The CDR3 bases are TGTGCCAGCAGCTTAGAGGGAACTAGCGGGAGAGGTGAGCAGTTCTTC.

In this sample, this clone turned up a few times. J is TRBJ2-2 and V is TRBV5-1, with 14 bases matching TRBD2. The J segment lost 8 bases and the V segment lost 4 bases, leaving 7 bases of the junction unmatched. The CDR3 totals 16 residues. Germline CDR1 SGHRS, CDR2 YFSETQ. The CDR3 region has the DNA TGCGCCAGCAGCAAGACCGGGACTAGCGGGAGTGGGGAGCTGTTTTTT. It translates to CASSKTGTSGSGELFF.

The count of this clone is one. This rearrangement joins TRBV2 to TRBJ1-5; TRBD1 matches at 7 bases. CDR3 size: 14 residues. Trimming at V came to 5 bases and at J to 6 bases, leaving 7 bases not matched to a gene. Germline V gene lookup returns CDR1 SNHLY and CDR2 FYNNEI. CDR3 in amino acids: CASSRQGSSQPQHF. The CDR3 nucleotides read TGTGCCAGCAGTAGACAGGGTTCGAGTCAGCCCCAGCATTTT.

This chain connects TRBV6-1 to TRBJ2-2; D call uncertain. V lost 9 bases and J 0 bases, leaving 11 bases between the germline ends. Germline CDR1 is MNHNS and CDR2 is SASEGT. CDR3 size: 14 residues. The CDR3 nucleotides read TGTGCCAGTAAAAGCTATGCGAACACCGGGGAGCTGTTTTTT. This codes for CASKSYANTGELFF.

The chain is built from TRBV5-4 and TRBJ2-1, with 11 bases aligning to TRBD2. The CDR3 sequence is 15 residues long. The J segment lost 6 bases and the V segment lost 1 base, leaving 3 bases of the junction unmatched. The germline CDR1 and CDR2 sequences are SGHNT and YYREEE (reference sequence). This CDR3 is CASSLRLAGGNEQFF. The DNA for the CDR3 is TGTGCCAGCAGCTTGCGGCTAGCGGGAGGCAATGAGCAGTTCTTC.

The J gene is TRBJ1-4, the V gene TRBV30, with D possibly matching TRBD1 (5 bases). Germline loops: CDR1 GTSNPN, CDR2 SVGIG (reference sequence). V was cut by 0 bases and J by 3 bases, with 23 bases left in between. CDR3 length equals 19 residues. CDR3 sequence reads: CAWSVGGTRGTSPNEKLFF. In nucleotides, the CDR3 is TGTGCCTGGAGTGTGGGCGGGACTAGGGGTACGAGTCCTAATGAAAAACTGTTTTTT.

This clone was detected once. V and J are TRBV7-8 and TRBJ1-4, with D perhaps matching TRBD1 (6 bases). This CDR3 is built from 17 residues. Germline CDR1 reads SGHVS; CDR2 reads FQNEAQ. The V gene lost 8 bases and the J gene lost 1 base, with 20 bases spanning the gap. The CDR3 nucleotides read TGTGCCAGCTATTCTGGACAGTGGTTAGGAACTAATGAAAAACTGTTTTTT. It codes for CASYSGQWLGTNEKLFF.

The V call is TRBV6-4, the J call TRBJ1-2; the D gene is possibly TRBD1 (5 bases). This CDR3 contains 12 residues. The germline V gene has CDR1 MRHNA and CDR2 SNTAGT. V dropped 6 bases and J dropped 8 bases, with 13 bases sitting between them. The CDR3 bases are TGTGCCAGCAGAGACAGTCTAGGCGGCTACACCTTC. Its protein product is CASRDSLGGYTF.

Here the CDR3 reads CASSLESSDEQFF. In DNA form, the CDR3 reads TGTGCCAGCAGCTTAGAGTCTAGCGATGAGCAGTTCTTC. This chain uses TRBV13 with TRBJ2-1; tentative D call: TRBD2 (6 bases). Trimming removed 1 base at V and 8 bases at J, with 9 bases between. CDR1 and CDR2 (germline): PRHDT, FYEKMQ (reference sequence). There are 13 residues in the CDR3.

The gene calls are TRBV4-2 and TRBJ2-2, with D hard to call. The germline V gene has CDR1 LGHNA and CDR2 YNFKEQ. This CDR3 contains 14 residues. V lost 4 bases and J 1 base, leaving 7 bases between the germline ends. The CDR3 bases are TGTGCCAGCAGCCGTTCAGAGAACACCGGGGAGCTGTTTTTT. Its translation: CASSRSENTGELFF.

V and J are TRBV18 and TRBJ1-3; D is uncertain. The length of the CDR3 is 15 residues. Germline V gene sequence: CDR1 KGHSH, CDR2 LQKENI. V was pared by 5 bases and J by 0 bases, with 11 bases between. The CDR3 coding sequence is TGTGCCAGCTCATTCAACAGTAACTCTGGAAACACCATATATTTT. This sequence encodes CASSFNSNSGNTIYF.

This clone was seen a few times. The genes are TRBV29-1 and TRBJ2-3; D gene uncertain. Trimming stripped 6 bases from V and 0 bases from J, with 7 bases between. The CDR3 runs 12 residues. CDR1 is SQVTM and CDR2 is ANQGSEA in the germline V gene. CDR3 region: CSVAWSTDTQYF. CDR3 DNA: TGCAGCGTAGCATGGAGCACAGATACGCAGTATTTT.

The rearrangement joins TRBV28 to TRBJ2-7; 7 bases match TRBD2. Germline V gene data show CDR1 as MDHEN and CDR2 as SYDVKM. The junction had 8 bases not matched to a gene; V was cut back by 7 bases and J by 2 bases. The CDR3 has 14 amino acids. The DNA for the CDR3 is TGTGCCAGCACCAGACTAGCTGGGGCCTACGAGCAGTACTTC. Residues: CASTRLAGAYEQYF.

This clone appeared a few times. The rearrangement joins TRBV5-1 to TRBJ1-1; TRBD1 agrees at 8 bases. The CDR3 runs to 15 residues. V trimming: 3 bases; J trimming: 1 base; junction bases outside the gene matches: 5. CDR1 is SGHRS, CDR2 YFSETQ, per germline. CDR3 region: CASSYTDRENTEAFF. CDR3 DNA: TGCGCCAGCAGCTATACGGACAGGGAGAACACTGAAGCTTTCTTT.

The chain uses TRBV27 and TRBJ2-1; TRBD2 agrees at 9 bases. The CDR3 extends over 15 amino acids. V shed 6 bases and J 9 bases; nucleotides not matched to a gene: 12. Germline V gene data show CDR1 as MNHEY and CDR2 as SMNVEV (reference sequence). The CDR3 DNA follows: TGTGCCAGCAGCGGGGTAGCGGGAGTAGGCAGTGAGCAGTTCTTC. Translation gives CASSGVAGVGSEQFF.

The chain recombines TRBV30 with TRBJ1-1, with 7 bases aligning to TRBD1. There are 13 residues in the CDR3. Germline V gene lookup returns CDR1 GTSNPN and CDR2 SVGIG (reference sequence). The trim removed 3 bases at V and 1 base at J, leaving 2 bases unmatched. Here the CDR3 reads CAWSGTANTEAFF. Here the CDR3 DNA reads TGTGCCTGGAGCGGGACAGCGAACACTGAAGCTTTCTTT.

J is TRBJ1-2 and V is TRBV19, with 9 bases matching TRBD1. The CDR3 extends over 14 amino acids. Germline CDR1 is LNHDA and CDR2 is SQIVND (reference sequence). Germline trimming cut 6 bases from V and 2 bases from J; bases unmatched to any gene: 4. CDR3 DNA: TGTGCCAGTAGGAGACAGGGGGTGAACTATGGCTACACCTTC. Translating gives CASRRQGVNYGYTF. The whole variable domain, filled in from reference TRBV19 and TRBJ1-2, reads DGGITQSPKYLFRKEGQNVTLSCEQNLNHDAMYWYRQDPGQGLRLIYYSQIVNDFQKGDIAEGYSVSREKKESFPLTVTSAQKNPTAFYLCASRRQGVNYGYTFGSGTRLTVV.

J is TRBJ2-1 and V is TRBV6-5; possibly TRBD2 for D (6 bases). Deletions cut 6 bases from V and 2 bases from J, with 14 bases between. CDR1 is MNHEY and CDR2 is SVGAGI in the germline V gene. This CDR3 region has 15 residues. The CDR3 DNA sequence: TGTGCCAGCAGGCCGCAGCGGGTCACCTACAATGAGCAGTTCTTC. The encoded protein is CASRPQRVTYNEQFF.

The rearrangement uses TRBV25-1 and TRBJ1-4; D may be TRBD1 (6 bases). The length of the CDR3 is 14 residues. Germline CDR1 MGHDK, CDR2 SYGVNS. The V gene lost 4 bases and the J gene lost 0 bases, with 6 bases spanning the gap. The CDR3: CASSGTATNEKLFF. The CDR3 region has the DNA TGTGCCAGCAGTGGGACAGCAACTAATGAAAAACTGTTTTTT.

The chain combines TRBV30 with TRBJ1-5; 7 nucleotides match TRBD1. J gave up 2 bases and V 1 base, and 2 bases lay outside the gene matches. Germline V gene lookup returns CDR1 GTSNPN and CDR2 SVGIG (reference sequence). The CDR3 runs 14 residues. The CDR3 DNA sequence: TGTGCCTGGAGTGGTCAGGGGGGCAATCAGCCCCAGCATTTT. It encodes CAWSGQGGNQPQHF.